This T cell receptor (beta chain) is drawn from a study of T cell responses to AZD1222 COVID-19 vaccine. Study-level results: The donor cohort was predominantly white British with a female majority, and clonal diversity may have been underestimated. Every sample of the repertoires postdated the peak T cell response. At baseline, seropositivity was found in only six or seven AZD1222 recipients.

Pooled together were second doses at about 4 or about 12 weeks. CDR3 length equals 15 residues. In germline, CDR1 is SGHVS, CDR2 FNYEAQ. The junction had 5 bases not matched to a gene; V was cut back by 5 bases and J by 3 bases. The table came from immunoSEQ multiplex PCR; TCRdb's copy has only in-frame clones and leaves some out. The sample holds about 50,000 clones, roughly three quarters seen once. This clone appeared a single time. As yet, its antigen is unknown. The chain is built from TRBV7-6 and TRBJ1-5; TRBD1 matches at 9 bases. This receptor was identified in an adult who received the AZD1222 COVID-19 vaccine. The sequencing here drew on peripheral blood, taken 28 days after the second AZD1222 dose. CDR3 residues: CASSPGQGVNQPQHF. The CDR3 nucleotides read TGTGCCAGCAGCCCGGGACAGGGAGTCAATCAGCCCCAGCATTTT.